The source of this T cell receptor (beta chain) is a study of regulatory T cells in long-lasting Graves disease. Time point given: persistent/refractory GD, antithyroid drugs over 5 years with positive TRAb. From PBMCs, RNA was extracted and then used to make the TCR library. V was cut by 5 bases and J by 4 bases, with 11 bases left in between. The CDR3 has 13 residues. Germline values: CDR1 MNHNS, CDR2 SASEGT. This clonotype was detected ten times or more. The TCR beta library used iRepertoire HTBI primers with Arm-PCR amplification of CDR3. TCRdb ran MiXCR on the multiplex PCR reads and lists one entry per CDR3 protein. Of approximately 500,000 distinct CDR3 sequences in the sample, around a fifth were seen once.

Source: peripheral blood mononuclear cells (PBMCs), taken when the disease was refractory, from a patient treated with antithyroid drugs. V and J are TRBV6-1 and TRBJ1-2, with D perhaps TRBD1 (5 bases). This TCR was recovered from a female donor with Graves disease. CDR3 residues: CASSQGTVYGYTF. CDR3 in DNA: TGTGCCAGCAGTCAAGGGACGGTCTATGGCTACACCTTC.